This T cell receptor beta chain was obtained from a study of blood T cell repertoires in COVID-19. Study-wide context: Acute-phase and convalescent COVID-19 samples originated in the United States, Italy and Spain. Sample material is recorded as cDNA or gDNA derived from T cells, B-cell-depleted T cells, or PBMCs.

Germline-derived CDR1 and CDR2 are MNHEY and SVGAGI. The CDR3 is 14 residues long. V shed 5 bases and J 4 bases; nucleotides not matched to a gene: 7. Produced via immunoSEQ multiplex PCR; TCRdb's table is partial and in-frame only. There are 200,000 to 250,000 clones in the sample; about 89% occur only once, and 3.5% to 4.5% lies in the top ten. This TCR was sampled from a woman aged 25-40 years who had recovered from COVID-19. Sequencing input: PBMCs or T cells enriched from blood (not recorded which). The V call is TRBV6-5, the J call TRBJ1-1, with 7 bases identical to TRBD1. Here the CDR3 DNA reads TGTGCCAGCAGTACCGGGACAGCCCTCACTGAAGCTTTCTTT. Translated: CASSTGTALTEAFF.